This T cell receptor (beta chain) was found in a study of T cell responses to AZD1222 COVID-19 vaccine. Study-level information: Whether given at about 4 or about 12 weeks, second doses were pooled. Study-wide points: Donors were mostly white British, more females; clonal diversity possibly underestimated.

The assay was immunoSEQ multiplex PCR, and TCRdb's table has in-frame clones only and misses some. The sample shows approximately 110,000 clones, just under 95% of them seen only once. The CDR3 runs to 16 residues. Germline V gene lookup returns CDR1 MNHEY and CDR2 SVGAGI. V was clipped by 0 bases and J by 7 bases; unmatched bases: 4. Notes on this clone: Its target is unknown.

Sequenced here: peripheral blood, sampled on day 0 of AZD1222 vaccination. This sequence originates from an adult in good health. This chain links TRBV6-5 with TRBJ1-6, with 9 bases aligning to TRBD1. The CDR3 here is CASSYSITGGNSPLHF. CDR3 DNA sequence: TGTGCCAGCAGTTACTCGATCACAGGGGGCAATTCACCCCTCCACTTT.